The present T cell receptor (beta chain) was sequenced within a study of blood T cell repertoires in COVID-19. Study summary: Spain, Italy and the United States supplied samples that represented acute and convalescent COVID-19.

Participants' reported clinical history set cohort assignment. Data came from immunoSEQ multiplex PCR; TCRdb stores just in-frame clones and leaves some out. In the table there are around 50,000 clones, 70% to 85% of which are singletons. The sequenced sample consisted of PBMCs or T cells enriched from blood (not recorded which). This TCR came from a woman between 45 and 60 years old with acute COVID-19.

CDR3 region: CASSLWGGSDTQYF. The CDR3 nucleotides read TGTGCCAGCAGCTTATGGGGGGGCTCAGATACGCAGTATTTT. The V call is TRBV7-3, the J call TRBJ2-3; D perhaps matches TRBD2 (7 bases). Germline lookup yields CDR1 SGHTA and CDR2 FQGTGA. The CDR3 contains 14 residues. V gave up 2 bases and J gave up 4 bases, with 10 bases separating them.